This TCR beta chain was captured in a study of beta chain features in type 1 diabetes (dated by TCRdb to between 2018 and 2020). Context from the whole study: Patients and healthy donors did not differ in mean age, gender distribution, total cell number or subset yield. The study compared TCRB repertoires of sorted circulating CD4+ T cell subsets between recently diagnosed type 1 diabetes patients and matched healthy donors. A total of just under 110,000,000 sorted cells were examined across all samples, and RNA yield correlated strongly with the number of cells per subset. Regulatory and stem cell-like memory subsets were isolated from only 8 patients and roughly 8 healthy donors, whereas naive and central memory subsets came from all 30 or so donors.

The study at large found these results: The naive, central memory and regulatory TCRB repertoires appeared to resemble one another more closely among patients than among healthy donors. Shorter templates might have been favored by PCR, but patient and control samples were amplified and corrected together, so both groups would have been affected equally by any skew. Fewer insertions and more nucleotide deletions at VDJ recombination sites were observed in patients with type 1 diabetes, implying thymic rearrangement abnormalities. Because cDNA was sequenced instead of genomic DNA, activated cells with high expression could be over-represented, although the groups did not differ in activation or CD3 levels. Type 1 diabetes patients showed a moderate but significant shortening of TCRB CDR3 length in all four CD4+ subsets. Because small numbers of individuals were included in the HLA sub-analyses, any influence of HLA type on TCRB rearrangement was left unresolved.

From each donor, a single peripheral blood sample of around 0.12 L on average was drawn into heparinised tubes. Using a panel that included CD45RO, CCR7, CD25, CD127, CD95 and CD27, naive, central memory, regulatory and stem cell-like memory CD4+ T cells were sorted on a BD FACSAria II. Every sorted population had a purity above 95%. PBMCs were separated immediately by Lymphoprep density gradient centrifugation and were stained directly, without being cultured. So that batch effects would be minimized, each experiment stained and sorted samples in pairs, pairing one healthy donor with one patient. Comments on this clone: The specificity of this receptor is unknown. No base quality information exists; no much larger clone differs at one position.

The High Capacity cDNA Reverse Transcription Kit was used to reverse transcribe all of the isolated RNA, meaning that expressed TCRB transcripts were what got sequenced. Deep immunoSEQ sequencing was applied to naive, central memory and regulatory T cell samples, giving an average of approximately 4 million total reads per sample. Sorted cells were lysed in RLT buffer, and RNA was extracted using DNase-treated RNeasy Micro or Mini kits according to cell number. Each cell subset was processed separately to prevent cross-contamination, with patient and healthy donor samples processed together. TCRB sequences were amplified from cDNA with the immunoSEQ multiplex PCR, producing 87-bp fragments spanning the CDR3 region. The amplicons were sequenced using the Illumina HiSeq platform. As for how the authors treated the data: PCR bias was corrected computationally using synthetic template baselines, and reads within Hamming distance 2 were collapsed, with unmergeable singletons discarded. Reads were aligned to IMGT to assign V, D and J genes, CDR3 length, and insertions or deletions at six rearrangement sites. Clonotype counts were normalized to sorted cell number within each subset before computing true diversity and Gini coefficients with the tcR R package. Repertoire sharing was quantified using the overlap coefficient calculated on TCRB nucleotide sequences. Out-of-frame TCRB sequences from naive cells were analyzed to stand in for the pre-selection repertoire. In its TCRdb copy, this immuneACCESS table keeps in-frame sequences only and misses some clones. Where compared with another copy, unresolved V genes explain less than half of these, and the others have no known cause. D and trimming come from the DNA, and the V and J calls and clone size come from that table. In this sample the table shows hundreds of thousands of clones, roughly an eighth of which occur a single time. The ten largest account for approximately 0.011% of the sample.

The sequence was obtained from a woman under 30 with type 1 diabetes. The source material was naive CD4+ T cells from blood. Sample cell subset or site, as interpreted from the label and publication: true naive CD4+ T cells.

CDR3 loop: CASSLSGSSKETQYF. The sequenced DNA: TGCGCCAGCAGCCTCAGCGGGAGCAGCAAGGAGACCCAGTACTTC. Recombination linked TRBV4-3 to TRBJ2-5; 8 bases in the junction line up with TRBD2. The CDR3 measures 15 amino acids from cysteine to phenylalanine. The DNA shown is the 45-base CDR3, in frame from base 1. From V the trimming removes 4 bases and from J it removes 5 bases, while the gene matches leave 9 bases of the junction unaccounted for. The germline V gene provides CDR1 LGHNA and CDR2 YSLEER.